This T cell receptor beta chain was sequenced during a study of blood T cell repertoires in COVID-19 (dated by TCRdb to between 2020 and 2021). Some background on the complete study: Collaborator samples came from the United States, Italy and Spain and covered acute and convalescent phases of COVID-19. The dataset comprised deeply sampled blood TCRbeta repertoires from subjects exposed to, actively infected with, or recovered from COVID-19. Samples were obtained from the ongoing ImmuneRACE study (first 160 participants) and from over a thousand subjects provided by 6 global collaborators. The repertoires were released in a freely available public database meant as a resource for research on the immune response to SARS-CoV-2. Nearly every sample came with metadata listing a de-identified subject ID, COVID-19 status, age in years and sex. Where available, HLA class I and class II types were obtained from metadata supplied by the sample provider rather than from assay-based typing. The material from the prospective study consisted of cDNA or gDNA derived from T cells, B-cell-depleted T cells, or PBMCs. General conclusions and limits of the study: The amount of clinical and demographic metadata varied by source and participant and was provided uncurated.

Comments on this clone: The antigen it binds to is not known. Base qualities are not provided; no much larger clone lies one nucleotide away.

The immunoSEQ Assay, a bias-controlled multiplex PCR, was used to amplify TCRbeta CDR3 regions from genomic DNA. The study's processing was this. The number of nucleated cells in each sample was estimated by amplification of reference gene primers within the assay. To quantify the absolute abundance of each unique TCRbeta CDR3 rearrangement, sequence reads were collapsed and filtered. For each sample, productive Simpson clonality was calculated as the square root of Simpson's diversity index over productive rearrangements. In its TCRdb copy, this immuneACCESS table keeps in-frame sequences only and misses some clones. Where compared with another copy, unresolved V genes explain less than half of these, and the others have no known cause. Clone size and V and J calls were adopted from that table, with D and trimming inferred from the DNA. The sample table records 180,000 or so clones; about 80% of these occur just once. About 2.7% of the sample comes from the top ten.

V is pruned by 4 bases and J by 4 bases, leaving 5 bases of the junction without a gene match. As encoded in the germline V gene (reference sequence), CDR1 is PRHDT while CDR2 is FYEKMQ. The CDR3, from cysteine to phenylalanine, totals 15 residues. Kept here is only the CDR3 DNA, which spans 45 bases and is read in frame from base 1. Each collaborating institution followed its own protocols to collect whole blood in K2EDTA tubes. Collaborator samples were shipped for TCRbeta analysis as frozen whole blood, isolated PBMCs, or DNA extracted from either sample type. Recombination linked TRBV13 to TRBJ2-5; 11 middle bases align to TRBD1. The sequence was collected from a human donor with acute or convalescent COVID-19. The donor label of this sample is uncertain. The sequencing sample was made of peripheral blood. The bases are TGTGCCAGCAGCTCCCGGGACAGGGGGGCAGAGACCCAGTACTTC. It translates to CASSSRDRGAETQYF.